These 9 T cell receptor beta chains originate from one sample sequenced in a study of cytomegalovirus exposure and HLA in healthy donors. The PCR had 60 Vbeta and 13 Jbeta primers. The method was immunoSEQ multiplex PCR; TCRdb's version includes in-frame clones alone and lacks a portion of them. The data contain about 130,000 clones, over 70% of them seen just once; the ten biggest clones take up over 2%. What was sequenced was PBMCs. The receptor source for this set is a woman aged 40 to 50 in good health and CMV-seropositive.

This chain links TRBV6-1 with TRBJ1-1; 8 bases are shared with TRBD1. Germline CDR1 and CDR2: MNHNS and SASEGT. V trimming: 1 base; J trimming: 7 bases; junction bases outside the gene matches: 5. CDR3 length: 14 amino acids. DNA for the CDR3: TGTGCCAGCAGTGAAGACAGGGGGACCCTTGAAGCTTTCTTT. This sequence encodes CASSEDRGTLEAFF.

The gene calls are TRBV29-1 and TRBJ2-5; D possibly corresponds to TRBD2 (5 bases). Germline loops: CDR1 SQVTM, CDR2 ANQGSEA. This CDR3 has 14 residues. Trimming shortened V by 6 bases and J by 5 bases, and 19 bases separated the two germline ends. CDR3 coding DNA: TGCAGCGTCGACCGGAAAGGCCGAGGGGAGACCCAGTACTTC. It yields the protein CSVDRKGRGETQYF.

The rearrangement uses TRBV6-6 and TRBJ2-3; 10 bases fit TRBD2. Germline assignment: CDR1 MNHNY and CDR2 SVGAGI (reference sequence). J gave up 4 bases and V 6 bases, and 7 bases lay outside the gene matches. The CDR3 sequence is 15 residues long. The CDR3 reads CASSASGGGPDTQYF. The CDR3 DNA reads as TGTGCCAGCAGCGCTAGCGGGGGAGGGCCAGATACGCAGTATTTT.

The genes are TRBV7-9 and TRBJ1-5; 9 positions match TRBD1. There are 16 residues in the CDR3. CDR1 is SEHNR, CDR2 FQNEAQ, per germline (reference sequence). Trimming took 0 bases from V and 7 from J; bases not matched to a gene: 7. The CDR3 loop reads CASSLASGTGPQPQHF. The CDR3 DNA is TGTGCCAGCAGCTTAGCTTCCGGGACAGGGCCACAGCCCCAGCATTTT.

This clone was counted between two and nine times. The chain joins TRBV18 to TRBJ2-3; maybe TRBD1 (6 bases). This CDR3 spans 14 amino acids. Germline assignment: CDR1 KGHSH and CDR2 LQKENI. The V end lost 4 bases, the J end lost 0 bases, and 8 bases lay between the germline ends. The CDR3 bases are TGTGCCAGCTCACAACAGGGTAGCACAGATACGCAGTATTTT. Protein product: CASSQQGSTDTQYF.

The chain couples TRBV29-1 to TRBJ2-3, with 8 bases fitting TRBD2. Trimming at V came to 7 bases and at J to 0 bases, leaving 18 bases not matched to a gene. This CDR3 region has 18 residues. CDR1 is SQVTM and CDR2 is ANQGSEA in the germline V gene. CDR3 region: CSASGEAGGYSSTDTQYF. CDR3 nucleotides: TGCAGCGCGTCGGGGGAGGCGGGAGGCTATTCGAGCACAGATACGCAGTATTTT.

This clone has just one count. V and J are TRBV7-2 and TRBJ1-5; D unresolved. Trimming took off 0 bases at V and 0 bases at J, with 15 bases between the two ends. Germline assignment: CDR1 SGHTA and CDR2 FQGNSA. CDR3 length equals 18 residues. The CDR3 DNA is TGTGCCAGCAGCTTAGCGCTATTTTCCGGTGATAGCAATCAGCCCCAGCATTTT. It encodes CASSLALFSGDSNQPQHF.

This clone was counted only a few times. The chain is built from TRBV5-1 and TRBJ2-3, with D tentatively TRBD1 (5 bases). The CDR3 is made up of 14 amino acids. V lost 1 base and J 2 bases, leaving 8 bases between the germline ends. Looked up from germline, CDR1 is SGHRS and CDR2 is YFSETQ. CDR3 coding DNA: TGCGCCAGCAGCTTGCAGGGCCACACAGATACGCAGTATTTT. This sequence encodes CASSLQGHTDTQYF.

The V and J genes are TRBV7-9 and TRBJ2-5, with D unclear. CDR1 is SEHNR, CDR2 FQNEAQ, per germline (reference sequence). The ends were cut back, 1 base at V and 1 base at J, with 4 bases in the middle. This CDR3 region has 13 residues. CDR3 region: CASSLELQETQYF. CDR3 coding DNA: TGTGCCAGCAGCTTAGAACTCCAAGAGACCCAGTACTTC.